This passage covers 27 T cell receptor beta chains from one sample sequenced in a study of blood T cells in healthy people across ages (dated by TCRdb to the mid-2010s). The protocol used for the library was 5' RACE. TCRdb lists the instrument as Illumina HiSeq 2500. A second PCR of about 6 to 12 cycles was run with a J-beta primer mix and a sample-barcoded 5' primer. Using fastp at Q25 and MiXCR, TCRdb reprocessed the public reads and kept productive beta chains. Rows matching on CDR3 protein sequence are summarized as one entry with the most common DNA and genes. A total of 1.5 million to 2 million distinct CDR3 sequences appear in this sample, less than 50% of them only once. Roughly 2% of the sample is in the top ten clones. Sequenced material: blood. These receptors all come from a middle-aged woman in good health.

This chain joins TRBV6-5 and TRBJ1-2; D not resolved. CDR3 length equals 14 residues. Germline values: CDR1 MNHEY, CDR2 SVGAGI. Trimming took off 0 bases at V and 7 bases at J, with 12 bases between the two ends. CDR3 residues: CASSYSTQSGGYTF. The DNA of the CDR3 is TGTGCCAGCAGTTACTCGACTCAGTCCGGTGGCTACACCTTC.

The rearrangement uses TRBV6-2 or TRBV6-3 and TRBJ2-1; TRBD2 matches at 8 bases. Germline-derived CDR1 and CDR2 are MNHEY and SVGEGT. There are 14 residues in the CDR3. Trimming took 5 bases from V and 9 from J; bases not matched to a gene: 9. The CDR3 DNA is TGTGCCAGCAGTGAACATGGGACTAGACGTGAGCAGTTCTTC. Amino acid sequence: CASSEHGTRREQFF.

The V and J genes are TRBV10-3 and TRBJ2-3; the match to TRBD2 covers 8 bases. The CDR3 totals 13 residues. CDR1 ENHRY and CDR2 SYGVKD come from the germline V gene. After removal of 8 bases from V and 6 bases from J, the junction contained 7 bases not matched to a gene. CDR3 amino acids: CAIGRTSIDTQYF. Written as DNA, the CDR3 is TGTGCCATCGGTAGGACTAGCATCGATACGCAGTATTTT.

The chain employs TRBV24-1 and TRBJ2-6; 12 positions match TRBD1. The CDR3 has 20 amino acids. J lost 3 bases, V lost 3 bases, and 11 bases had no gene match. The germline CDR1 and CDR2 sequences are KGHDR and SFDVKD. The CDR3 sequence: CATSDPSVGQGASGANVLTF. The CDR3 DNA reads as TGTGCCACCAGTGATCCGAGTGTGGGACAGGGGGCTAGTGGGGCCAACGTCCTGACTTTC.

Comments on this clonotype: This may come from a read error, since a much larger clone is one base off. The gene calls are TRBV7-9 and TRBJ2-7; D call uncertain. V was shortened by 6 bases and J by 0 bases, with 15 bases between the two germline ends. CDR1 SEHNR and CDR2 FQNEAQ come from the germline V gene (reference sequence). There are 15 residues in the CDR3. CDR3 DNA: TGTGCCAGCAGTTCGATCCCGACGATCTCCTACGAGCAGTACTTC. Translating gives CASSSIPTISYEQYF.

In its sample, this clonotype was seen a few times. The rearrangement uses TRBV5-5 and TRBJ1-6; maybe TRBD1 (5 bases). V lost 0 bases and J 7 bases, leaving 11 bases between the germline ends. CDR1 and CDR2 (germline): SGHKS, YYEKEE (reference sequence). The CDR3 spans 15 residues. CDR3: CASSLEDSPNSPLHF. CDR3 sequence (DNA): TGTGCCAGCAGCTTGGAAGACAGCCCCAATTCACCCCTCCACTTT.

The CDR3 DNA reads TGTGCCAGCAGCTTCGGCAGGGGTGGAGGGGCCAAGCCAGATACGCAGTATTTT. Its protein product is CASSFGRGGGAKPDTQYF. This chain links TRBV7-9 with TRBJ2-3; D is possibly TRBD1 or TRBD2 (6 bases each). CDR3 length equals 18 residues. Germline V gene sequence: CDR1 SEHNR, CDR2 FQNEAQ (reference sequence). V lost 3 bases to trimming and J lost 4 bases, with 23 bases between them.

The chain employs TRBV27 and TRBJ2-4, with 10 bases matching TRBD2. The J call is doubtful: the DNA matches TRBJ2-7 better. Germline values: CDR1 MNHEY, CDR2 SMNVEV (reference sequence). The CDR3 is 15 amino acids. CDR3 DNA sequence: TGTGCCAGCACCAAAAGCGGGGGGGCGTCCTACGAGCAGTACTTC. Protein: CASTKSGGASYEQYF.

This clonotype turned up a few times. CDR3 residues: CASSLDSSVYEQYF. DNA for the CDR3: TGTGCCAGCAGCTTGGACAGTTCGGTCTACGAGCAGTACTTC. This sequence joins TRBV5-4 and TRBJ2-7; D gene unclear. CDR1 is SGHNT, CDR2 YYREEE, per germline (reference sequence). The V end lost 0 bases, the J end lost 3 bases, and 10 bases lay between the germline ends. The CDR3 length is 14 residues.

V and J are TRBV11-2 and TRBJ2-1; 10 bases fit TRBD2. The length of the CDR3 is 19 residues. The V gene's germline CDR1 is SGHAT and CDR2 FQNNGV. J gave up 5 bases and V 2 bases, and 15 bases lay outside the gene matches. The CDR3 DNA is TGTGCCAGCAGCTTAAGTTTAGCGGGGGGTCCATCGACCGACAATGAGCAGTTCTTC. This gives the protein CASSLSLAGGPSTDNEQFF.

This clonotype was seen more than once but under ten times. The chain couples TRBV29-1 to TRBJ2-2; 9 nucleotides agree with TRBD1. CDR1 is SQVTM, CDR2 ANQGSEA, per germline. The CDR3 has 16 amino acids. Trimming cost V 1 base and J 2 bases; bases outside gene matches: 5. The CDR3, as DNA: TGCAGCGTTGAAGGCGAACAGGGGGCAAACACCGGGGAGCTGTTTTTT. Protein product: CSVEGEQGANTGELFF.

J is TRBJ2-1 and V is TRBV3-1; D call uncertain. The CDR3 contains 12 residues. Germline loops: CDR1 LGHDT, CDR2 YNNKEL (reference sequence). Trimming took off 2 bases at V and 5 bases at J, with 4 bases between the two ends. CDR3 DNA: TGTGCCAGCAGCCAACTAGACAATGAGCAGTTCTTC. Amino acid sequence: CASSQLDNEQFF.

The chain carries TRBV27 and TRBJ1-2, with TRBD1 as a possible D gene (5 bases). The CDR3 covers 15 residues. Trimming shortened V by 5 bases and J by 0 bases, and 13 bases separated the two germline ends. The germline gives CDR1 MNHEY, CDR2 SMNVEV (reference sequence). CDR3 nucleotides: TGTGCCAGCAGTGCCTCCAGGGAGTCTAACTATGGCTACACCTTC. It encodes CASSASRESNYGYTF.

The chain recombines TRBV5-1 with TRBJ2-1; either TRBD1 or TRBD2 may supply D (5 bases each). Trimming pared 2 bases from V and 5 bases from J, leaving 14 bases between. Germline V gene sequence: CDR1 SGHRS, CDR2 YFSETQ. The CDR3 is 15 residues long. CDR3 in amino acids: CASSFYGTLDNEQFF. CDR3 bases: TGCGCCAGCAGCTTCTACGGGACCCTAGACAATGAGCAGTTCTTC.

The table lists this clonotype with many counts. The chain couples TRBV9 to TRBJ2-3, with D uncertain. The CDR3 is 12 residues long. Germline CDR1 SGDLS, CDR2 YYNGEE. V lost 2 bases and J 5 bases, leaving 6 bases between the germline ends. Here the CDR3 DNA reads TGTGCCAGCAGCGTTATGGGAGATACGCAGTATTTT. It encodes CASSVMGDTQYF.

With regard to this clonotype: The final CDR3 position lacks the conserved phenylalanine or tryptophan, pointing to a likely read error. The rearrangement links TRBV12-3 or TRBV12-4 to TRBJ2-3; D may be TRBD2 (5 bases). Trimming cost V 2 bases and J 3 bases, with 12 bases left between them. This CDR3 contains 15 residues. The CDR3 sequence: CASSLRGPRTDTQYS. The CDR3 nucleotides read TGTGCCAGCAGTTTAAGAGGGCCGAGAACAGATACGCAGTATTCT.

The V call is TRBV28, the J call TRBJ1-1; no definite D call. Germline V gives CDR1 MDHEN, CDR2 SYDVKM. This CDR3 has 16 residues. Deletions cut 5 bases from V and 0 bases from J, with 16 bases between. CDR3 in amino acids: CASSRWSGVMNTEAFF. Written as DNA, the CDR3 is TGTGCCAGCAGTCGTTGGAGCGGTGTTATGAACACTGAAGCTTTCTTT.

The rearrangement uses TRBV5-1 and TRBJ2-1, with TRBD1 matching 10 bases. The CDR3 totals 15 residues. The V segment lost 4 bases and the J segment 5 bases; nucleotides outside the gene matches: 6. CDR1 is SGHRS, CDR2 YFSETQ, per germline. CDR3 bases: TGCGCCAGCAGCAGACAGGGGGCGGAGGACAATGAGCAGTTCTTC. Translation gives CASSRQGAEDNEQFF. Full variable domain (rest looked up from reference TRBV5-1 and TRBJ2-1): KAGVTQTPRYLIKTRGQQVTLSCSPISGHRSVSWYQQTPGQGLQFLFEYFSETQRNKGNFPGRFSGRQFSNSRSEMNVSTLELGDSALYLCASSRQGAEDNEQFFGPGTRLTVL.

This rearrangement joins TRBV5-1 to TRBJ2-3; D assignment may be TRBD1 or TRBD2 (6 bases each). In germline, CDR1 is SGHRS, CDR2 YFSETQ. The CDR3 consists of 17 residues. With 5 bases removed from V and 7 bases from J, the gap between germline ends came to 26 bases. CDR3 residues: CASRTTGGDPKRNTQYF. CDR3 bases: TGCGCCAGCAGGACGACAGGCGGGGACCCCAAAAGGAATACGCAGTATTTT.

Notes on this clonotype: This is likely a read error, given that the CDR3 carries no conserved phenylalanine or tryptophan at its end. The chain recombines TRBV7-2 with TRBJ2-1, with D perhaps TRBD1 or TRBD2 (5 bases each). V lost 4 bases and J lost 0, with 10 bases in between. Germline lookup yields CDR1 SGHTA and CDR2 FQGNSA. This CDR3 comprises 15 residues. The CDR3 DNA reads as TGTGCCAGCAGCTACGGGGCATCCTCCTACAATGAGCAGTTCTCC. As protein: CASSYGASSYNEQFS.

As regards this clonotype: One end of the junction is discordant with germline, which a read error may explain. This rearrangement joins TRBV9 to TRBJ1-1; D call uncertain. The CDR3 spans 16 residues. In germline, CDR1 is SGDLS, CDR2 YYNGEE. CDR3 loop: CASSVEWGGMNTEAFF. For the CDR3, the DNA is TGTGCCAGCAGCGTAGAATGGGGAGGCATGAATACTGAAGCTTTCTTT.

J is TRBJ1-2 and V is TRBV28; D uncertain. Germline loops: CDR1 MDHEN, CDR2 SYDVKM. The CDR3 has 18 amino acids. The ends were cut back, 1 base at V and 0 bases at J, with 18 bases in the middle. CDR3 nucleotide sequence: TGTGCCAGCAGTTTATATACGCCACCCCACCAAGCTAACTATGGCTACACCTTC. Protein: CASSLYTPPHQANYGYTF.

The J gene is TRBJ2-3, the V gene TRBV20-1; TRBD2 is a possible D gene (6 bases). Germline CDR1 and CDR2: DFQATT and SNEGSKA (reference sequence). The length of the CDR3 is 15 residues. Trimming took 5 bases from V and 5 from J, leaving 20 bases between them. CDR3 amino acids: CSAGTSSLGGDTQYF. In DNA, the CDR3 is TGCAGTGCTGGTACTAGCTCCCTGGGGGGAGATACGCAGTATTTT.

The chain uses TRBV20-1 and TRBJ2-5; D is uncertain. The better agreement between TRBJ2-7 and the DNA end casts doubt on the J call. The CDR3 loop spans 13 amino acids. CDR1 is DFQATT, CDR2 SNEGSKA, per germline (reference sequence). In DNA form, the CDR3 reads TGCAGTGCTACCCGGATGGGGAAATACGAGCAGTACTTC. As protein: CSATRMGKYEQYF.

The chain carries TRBV12-3 or TRBV12-4 and TRBJ1-6, with D possibly being TRBD1 (5 bases). The V end was cut by 3 bases, the J end by 10 bases, with 13 bases between. The CDR3 extends over 14 amino acids. The CDR3 region is CASSFRGSSSPLHF. The CDR3 DNA follows: TGTGCCAGCAGTTTTAGGGGTTCTAGCTCACCCCTCCACTTT.

The J gene is TRBJ2-4, the V gene TRBV5-6; no clear D. Germline loops: CDR1 SGHDT, CDR2 YYEEEE. CDR3 length: 14 residues. V was trimmed by 0 bases and J by 2 bases, leaving 6 bases between them. The CDR3 DNA reads TGTGCCAGCAGCTTGGTAGCAACCAAAAACATTCAGTACTTC. Its translation: CASSLVATKNIQYF.

This clonotype was found a few times. This chain links TRBV4-3 with TRBJ1-2; D uncertain. Trimming pared 1 base from V and 0 bases from J, leaving 9 bases between. The CDR3 has 15 residues. Germline V lookup: CDR1 LGHNA, CDR2 YSLEER. CDR3 amino acids: CASSQVAETNYGYTF. In DNA, the CDR3 is TGCGCCAGCAGCCAAGTGGCAGAAACTAACTATGGCTACACCTTC.